The T cell receptor (beta chain) under discussion was sequenced for a study of blood T cell repertoires in COVID-19. The CDR3 is 17 residues long. The germline V gene encodes CDR1 KGHSH and CDR2 LQKENI. V trimming: 10 bases; J trimming: 5 bases; junction bases outside the gene matches: 20. The repertoire was sequenced with immunoSEQ multiplex PCR; TCRdb's copy has only in-frame clones and lacks some. The sample consists of a few hundred thousand clones, around four fifths of them appearing once. Sample: peripheral blood. The receptor comes from a man in his 60s who had recovered from COVID-19. This chain uses TRBV18 with TRBJ2-1, with 7 positions matching TRBD2. CDR3 sequence (DNA): TGTGCCAACGCAGGGTTTCCTAGCGGAAAACCAGACAATGAGCAGTTCTTC. Protein sequence: CANAGFPSGKPDNEQFF.